This T cell receptor (beta chain) was sequenced for a study of T cell responses to AZD1222 COVID-19 vaccine. Notes on the study in general: The peak T cell response came first, and repertoires were sampled only after it.

The data were produced by immunoSEQ multiplex PCR, yet TCRdb's version contains in-frame clones alone and is incomplete. The sample holds approximately 140,000 clones; approximately 85% are singletons and the top ten take around 4.1%. In the case of this clone: Antigen: not known.

Germline lookup yields CDR1 KGHDR and CDR2 SFDVKD. The CDR3 is made up of 16 amino acids. The V end was cut by 5 bases, the J end by 0 bases, with 13 bases between. The source is an adult in good health. Sample: peripheral blood, taken on day 0 of MenACWY control vaccination. V is TRBV24-1 and J is TRBJ2-1; perhaps D is TRBD1 or TRBD2 (6 bases each). The CDR3 is CATSVSGGSSYNEQFF. CDR3 nucleotides: TGTGCCACCAGTGTCTCCGGGGGCAGCTCCTACAATGAGCAGTTCTTC.